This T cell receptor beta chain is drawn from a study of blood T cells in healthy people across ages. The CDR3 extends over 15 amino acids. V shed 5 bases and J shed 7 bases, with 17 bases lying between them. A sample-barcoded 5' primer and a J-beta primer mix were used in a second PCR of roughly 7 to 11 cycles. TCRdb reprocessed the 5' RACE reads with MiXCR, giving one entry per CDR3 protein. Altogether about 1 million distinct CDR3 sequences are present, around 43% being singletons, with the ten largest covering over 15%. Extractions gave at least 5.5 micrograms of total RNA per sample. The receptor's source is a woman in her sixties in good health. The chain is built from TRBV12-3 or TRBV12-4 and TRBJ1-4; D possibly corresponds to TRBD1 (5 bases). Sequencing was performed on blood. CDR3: CASSPGPGGAEKLFF. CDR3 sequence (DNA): TGTGCCAGCAGTCCGGGCCCCGGAGGGGCTGAAAAACTGTTTTTT.